This TCR beta chain was identified during a study of T cell responses to AZD1222 COVID-19 vaccine (dated by TCRdb to the early 2020s). With respect to the entire study: AZD1222 recipients whose second dose came at about 4 weeks and those whose second dose came at about 12 weeks were combined into one group, since spike-specific TCR depth and breadth did not differ between the two schedules. Trial participants were enrolled by age into subgroups of 18-55, 56-69 and 70-plus years, and around 150, 28 and 57 TCR-sequenced participants, respectively, were included in these subgroups. TCR sequencing was performed for 230 to 250 trial participants, of whom approximately 200 were given two doses of AZD1222 and around 25 were given two doses of MenACWY control vaccine. Paper-wide results and their limitations: Because no day 14 peak-response samples were available, repertoires were characterized only after the peak T cell response. Most participants were white British and females outnumbered males, and the authors suggested that clonal diversity may have been underestimated. Only a handful of AZD1222 recipients were SARS-CoV-2 seropositive at baseline, limiting conclusions about previously exposed vaccinees. Spike-specific TCR breadth and depth rose significantly after two AZD1222 doses compared with day 0 and with MenACWY recipients. Vaccine-associated CD4 TCRs spanned the whole spike protein, with dominant responses in regions 160-218 and 743-854. In the small 56-69-year group, the increase in depth fell short of significance, most likely because of low power. Reportedly, close to half of the unique spike-specific TCRs recognized epitopes lying outside the regions that are mutated in the B.1.351 and B.1.1.7 variants.

The time point label on this specimen signifies: baseline before first vaccination. The vaccinee samples were drawn from two UK trials, COV001 and COV002, one of which was a single-blind randomized controlled phase 2/3 trial testing AZD1222 (ChAdOx1 nCoV-19) in healthy adults. For TCRbeta chain sequencing, PBMC samples from trial participants were taken at day 0 and at day 28 after the second dose. The CDR3 regions of human TCRbeta chains were subjected to immunosequencing. The paper's data handling went like this. Repertoire TCRs were checked for matches against a reference library of SARS-CoV-2-specific TCRs that had been generated using the MIRA antigen-specificity platform. Breadth was defined as the fraction of unique TCRs that were SARS-CoV-2-associated, and depth was defined as the fraction of total T cells that were SARS-CoV-2-associated. Using the MIRA data, each spike-specific TCR was assigned both to the spike region to which the TCR was reactive and to a CD4 or CD8 class. Log10-transformed breadth and depth values were compared by one-way ANOVA with Sidak's multiple comparisons tests. TCRdb took this table from immuneACCESS and kept in-frame rearrangements with V and J called. Such tables lack part of the clones; where checked against another copy, unresolved V genes explain under half of the gap, and the rest is unexplained. From that table come the V and J calls and clone size; the DNA was used to work out D and trimming. This sample has 95,000 to 150,000 clones in its table, and around 89% of those were observed once. 4.2% of the sample is in the top ten clones.

The CDR3 runs 12 amino acids, cysteine and phenylalanine included. The sequence is cut down to CDR3 DNA, 36 bases in frame from base 1. The junction shows trimming of 2 bases on V and 10 bases on J, plus 11 bases between the germline ends. CDR1 and CDR2, per the germline V gene (reference sequence), are MNHEY and SMNVEV. Turning to this clone: Its antigen target is currently unknown. Per-base qualities were not stored, and no clone one base away is much larger.

The sequenced sample was peripheral blood, obtained on day 0 of AZD1222 vaccination. This receptor was taken from an adult in good health. The V gene is TRBV27 and the J gene is TRBJ1-1, with the D gene uncertain. CDR3 region: CASSLPRGVAFF. The DNA reads as follows: TGTGCCAGCAGTTTACCCCGGGGAGTAGCTTTCTTT.